The 7 T cell receptor beta chains presented below share a single source sample, sequenced in a study of cytomegalovirus exposure and HLA in healthy donors. The data were produced by immunoSEQ multiplex PCR, yet TCRdb's version contains in-frame clones alone and is incomplete. The top ten hold approximately 3% of the sample, which has roughly 130,000 clones, roughly nine tenths seen once. Sequenced input: PBMCs. These receptor sequences come from a man younger than 35 in good health and CMV-seronegative.

J is TRBJ1-2 and V is TRBV4-2, with D possibly matching TRBD1 (5 bases). Between the trimmed V and J ends, which lost 5 bases and 0 bases, there was a span of 10 bases. The CDR3 is made up of 14 amino acids. Per germline, CDR1 LGHNA and CDR2 YNFKEQ. The CDR3 sequence: CASSWGEANYGYTF. The DNA for the CDR3 is TGTGCCAGCAGCTGGGGGGAAGCTAACTATGGCTACACCTTC.

This chain links TRBV15 with TRBJ2-3; 14 positions agree with TRBD2. This CDR3 comprises 18 residues. V was clipped by 1 base and J by 4 bases; unmatched bases: 7. The germline gives CDR1 LNHNV, CDR2 YYDKDF (reference sequence). As DNA, the CDR3 is TGTGCCACCAGCAGAGTCCTTCCGGGACTAGCGGGAGCAGATACGCAGTATTTT. Its protein product is CATSRVLPGLAGADTQYF.

The V call is TRBV18, the J call TRBJ1-2; tentative D call: TRBD1 (6 bases). The V end was cut by 6 bases, the J end by 4 bases, with 12 bases between. Per germline, CDR1 KGHSH and CDR2 LQKENI. The CDR3 has 13 amino acids. The CDR3 is CASSADSFYGYTF. In nucleotides, the CDR3 is TGTGCCAGCTCTGCGGACAGCTTCTATGGCTACACCTTC.

The chain uses TRBV18 and TRBJ1-5, with D tentatively TRBD1 (6 bases). The CDR3 loop spans 15 amino acids. Germline V gives CDR1 KGHSH, CDR2 LQKENI. Trimming shortened V by 4 bases and J by 3 bases, and 13 bases separated the two germline ends. CDR3 amino acids: CASSLGGAANQPQHF. The CDR3 bases are TGTGCCAGCTCACTTGGGGGGGCTGCCAATCAGCCCCAGCATTTT.

The V and J genes are TRBV7-2 and TRBJ1-2; the D is unclear. CDR1 is SGHTA, CDR2 FQGNSA, per germline. This CDR3 spans 14 amino acids. Trimming cost V 0 bases and J 4 bases, with 9 bases left between them. In nucleotides, the CDR3 is TGTGCCAGCAGCTTAGCAGCGGGGTTCTATGGCTACACCTTC. Translating gives CASSLAAGFYGYTF.

The rearrangement joins TRBV27 to TRBJ1-4, with 8 bases matching TRBD1. CDR3 size: 15 residues. Germline V gene lookup returns CDR1 MNHEY and CDR2 SMNVEV (reference sequence). V lost 5 bases to trimming and J lost 8 bases; unmatched junction nucleotides: 10. The CDR3 nucleotides read TGTGCCAGCAGTCCCCGGGACAGGCGGTTAGAAAAACTGTTTTTT. The encoded protein is CASSPRDRRLEKLFF.

The CDR3 reads CASSERGTNEQYF. CDR3 bases: TGCGCCAGCAGTGAGAGGGGAACCAACGAGCAGTACTTC. This chain uses TRBV10-1 with TRBJ2-7; a possible D gene is TRBD1 (5 bases). CDR1 WNHNN and CDR2 SYGVQD come from the germline V gene (reference sequence). The CDR3 runs to 13 residues. The ends were cut back, 2 bases at V and 5 bases at J, with 10 bases in the middle.